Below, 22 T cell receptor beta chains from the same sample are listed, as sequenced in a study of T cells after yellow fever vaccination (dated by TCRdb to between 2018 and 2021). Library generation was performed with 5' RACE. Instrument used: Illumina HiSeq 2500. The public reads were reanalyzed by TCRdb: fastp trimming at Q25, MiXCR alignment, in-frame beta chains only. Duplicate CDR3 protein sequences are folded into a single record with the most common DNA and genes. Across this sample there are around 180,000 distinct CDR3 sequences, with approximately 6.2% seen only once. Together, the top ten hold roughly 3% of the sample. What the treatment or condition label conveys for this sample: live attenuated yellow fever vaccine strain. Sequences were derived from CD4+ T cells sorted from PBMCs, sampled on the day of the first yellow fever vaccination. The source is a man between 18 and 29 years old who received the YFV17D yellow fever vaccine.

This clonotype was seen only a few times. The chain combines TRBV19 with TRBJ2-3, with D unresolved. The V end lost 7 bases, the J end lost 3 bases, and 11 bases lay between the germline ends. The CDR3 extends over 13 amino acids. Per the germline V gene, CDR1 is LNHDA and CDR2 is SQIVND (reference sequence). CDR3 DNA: TGTGCCAGTAATAAGCGCCCGACAGATACGCAGTATTTT. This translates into CASNKRPTDTQYF.

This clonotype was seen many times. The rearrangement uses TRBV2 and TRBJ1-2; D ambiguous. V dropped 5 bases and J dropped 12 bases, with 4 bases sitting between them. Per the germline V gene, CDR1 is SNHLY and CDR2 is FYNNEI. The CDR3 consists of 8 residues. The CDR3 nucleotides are TGTGCCAGCAGTCAGGACACCTTC. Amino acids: CASSQDTF.

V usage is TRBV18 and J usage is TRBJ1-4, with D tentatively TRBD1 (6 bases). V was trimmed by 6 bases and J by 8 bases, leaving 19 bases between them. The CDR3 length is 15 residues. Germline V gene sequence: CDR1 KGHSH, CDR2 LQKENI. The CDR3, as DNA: TGTGCCAGCTCGCTTCCGGGACACGGAGGAGAAAAACTGTTTTTT. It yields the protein CASSLPGHGGEKLFF.

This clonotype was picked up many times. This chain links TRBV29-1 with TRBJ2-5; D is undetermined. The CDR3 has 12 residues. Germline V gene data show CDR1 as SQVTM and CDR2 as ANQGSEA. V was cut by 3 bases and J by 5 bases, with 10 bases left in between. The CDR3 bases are TGCAGCGTTGACCCACTCCAGGAGACCCAGTACTTC. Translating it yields CSVDPLQETQYF.

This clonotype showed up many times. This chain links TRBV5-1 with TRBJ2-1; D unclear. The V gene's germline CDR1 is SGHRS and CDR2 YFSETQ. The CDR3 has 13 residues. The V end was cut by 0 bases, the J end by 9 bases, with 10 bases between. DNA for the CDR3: TGCGCCAGCAGCTTGGCCCCTGATAGTGAGCAGTTCTTC. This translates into CASSLAPDSEQFF.

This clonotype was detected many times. Here the CDR3 DNA reads TGCGCCAGCAGCCATCTACAGGGTGGTGGAAACACCATATATTTT. It translates to CASSHLQGGGNTIYF. This chain uses TRBV4-3 with TRBJ1-3, with D possibly TRBD1 on 6 matching bases. Germline V gene sequence: CDR1 LGHNA, CDR2 YSLEER. The CDR3 loop spans 15 amino acids. With 3 bases removed from V and 3 bases from J, the gap between germline ends came to 12 bases.

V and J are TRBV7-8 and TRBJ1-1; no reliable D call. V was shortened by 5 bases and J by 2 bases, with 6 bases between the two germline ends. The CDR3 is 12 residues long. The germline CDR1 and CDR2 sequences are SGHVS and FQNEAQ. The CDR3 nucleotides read TGTGCCAGCAGCGCCGGTAACACTGAAGCTTTCTTT. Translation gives CASSAGNTEAFF.

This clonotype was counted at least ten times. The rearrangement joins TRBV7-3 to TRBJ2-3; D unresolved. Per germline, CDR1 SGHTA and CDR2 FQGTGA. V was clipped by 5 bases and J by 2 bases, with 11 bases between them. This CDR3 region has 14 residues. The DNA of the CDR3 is TGTGCCAGCAGCCCGCAGAGCGCCACAGATACGCAGTATTTT. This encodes CASSPQSATDTQYF.

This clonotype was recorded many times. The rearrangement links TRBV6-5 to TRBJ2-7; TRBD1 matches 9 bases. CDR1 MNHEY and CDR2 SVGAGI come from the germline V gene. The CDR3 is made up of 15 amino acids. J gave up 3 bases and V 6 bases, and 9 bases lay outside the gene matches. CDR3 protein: CASSSRDRADYEQYF. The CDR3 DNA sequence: TGTGCCAGCAGCTCCAGGGACAGGGCCGACTACGAGCAGTACTTC.

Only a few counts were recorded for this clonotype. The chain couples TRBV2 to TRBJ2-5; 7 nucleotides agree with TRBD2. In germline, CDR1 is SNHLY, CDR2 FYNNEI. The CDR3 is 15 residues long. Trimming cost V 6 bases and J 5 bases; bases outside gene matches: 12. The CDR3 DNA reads TGTGCCAGCAGGAGTAAGGCGGGGGTGGAGGAGACCCAGTACTTC. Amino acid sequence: CASRSKAGVEETQYF. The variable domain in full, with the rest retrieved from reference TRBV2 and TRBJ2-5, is EPEVTQTPSHQVTQMGQEVILRCVPISNHLYFYWYRQILGQKVEFLVSFYNNEISEKSEIFDDQFSVERPDGSNFTLKIRSTKLEDSAMYFCASRSKAGVEETQYFGPGTRLLVL.

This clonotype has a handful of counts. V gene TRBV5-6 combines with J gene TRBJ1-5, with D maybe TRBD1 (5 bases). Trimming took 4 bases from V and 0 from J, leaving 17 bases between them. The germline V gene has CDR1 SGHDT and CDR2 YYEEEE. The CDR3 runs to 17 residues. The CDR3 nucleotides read TGTGCCAGCAGCCACCGGGACCGAGACTATAGCAATCAGCCCCAGCATTTT. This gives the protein CASSHRDRDYSNQPQHF.

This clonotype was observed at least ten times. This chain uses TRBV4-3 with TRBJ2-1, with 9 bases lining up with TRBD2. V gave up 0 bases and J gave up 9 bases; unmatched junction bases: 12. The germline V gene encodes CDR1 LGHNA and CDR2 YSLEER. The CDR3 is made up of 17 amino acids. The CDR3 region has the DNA TGCGCCAGCAGCCAAGATTCGGGCGCGGGGGGGTACTCTGAGCAGTTCTTC. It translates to CASSQDSGAGGYSEQFF.

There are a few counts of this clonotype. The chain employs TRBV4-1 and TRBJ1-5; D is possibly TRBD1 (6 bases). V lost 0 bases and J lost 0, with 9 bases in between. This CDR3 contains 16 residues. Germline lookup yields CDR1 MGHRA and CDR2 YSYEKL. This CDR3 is CASSQEYRDSNQPQHF. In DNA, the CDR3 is TGCGCCAGCAGCCAAGAATACAGGGATAGCAATCAGCCCCAGCATTTT.

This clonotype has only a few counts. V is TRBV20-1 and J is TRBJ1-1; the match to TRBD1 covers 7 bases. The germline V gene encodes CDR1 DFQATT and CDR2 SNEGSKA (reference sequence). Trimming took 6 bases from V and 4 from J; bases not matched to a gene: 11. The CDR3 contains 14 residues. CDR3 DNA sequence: TGCAGTGCGCCTCGACAGGGCATTCGCACTGAAGCTTTCTTT. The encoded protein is CSAPRQGIRTEAFF.

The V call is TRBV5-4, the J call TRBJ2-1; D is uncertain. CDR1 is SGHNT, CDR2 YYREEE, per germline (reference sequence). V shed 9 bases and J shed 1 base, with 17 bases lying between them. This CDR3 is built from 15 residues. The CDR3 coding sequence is TGTGCCATCGGCCCGGGCGTGGGGTCCTACAATGAGCAGTTCTTC. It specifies CAIGPGVGSYNEQFF. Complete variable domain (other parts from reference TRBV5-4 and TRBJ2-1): ETGVTQSPTHLIKTRGQQVTLRCSSQSGHNTVSWYQQALGQGPQFIFQYYREEENGRGNFPPRFSGLQFPNYSSELNVNALELDDSALYLCAIGPGVGSYNEQFFGPGTRLTVL.

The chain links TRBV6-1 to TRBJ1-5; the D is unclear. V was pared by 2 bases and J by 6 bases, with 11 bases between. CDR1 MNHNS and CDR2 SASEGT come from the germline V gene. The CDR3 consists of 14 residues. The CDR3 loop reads CASSEWKVGQPQHF. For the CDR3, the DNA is TGTGCCAGCAGTGAATGGAAGGTCGGTCAGCCCCAGCATTTT.

CDR3 protein: CASSSWRGQGANVLTF. The CDR3 DNA follows: TGCGCCAGCAGCTCCTGGCGGGGGCAAGGGGCCAACGTCCTGACTTTC. The V and J genes are TRBV5-1 and TRBJ2-6; D possibly corresponds to TRBD2 (7 bases). V was pared by 3 bases and J by 4 bases, with 14 bases between. The germline V gene encodes CDR1 SGHRS and CDR2 YFSETQ. The CDR3 length is 16 residues.

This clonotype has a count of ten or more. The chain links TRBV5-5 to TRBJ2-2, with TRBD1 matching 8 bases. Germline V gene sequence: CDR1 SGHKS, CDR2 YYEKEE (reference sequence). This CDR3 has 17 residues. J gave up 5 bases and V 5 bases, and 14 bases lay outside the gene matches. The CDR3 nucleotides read TGTGCCAGCAGACCCACTTCAGGGGGCGCGTGGACCGGGGAGCTGTTTTTT. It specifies CASRPTSGGAWTGELFF.

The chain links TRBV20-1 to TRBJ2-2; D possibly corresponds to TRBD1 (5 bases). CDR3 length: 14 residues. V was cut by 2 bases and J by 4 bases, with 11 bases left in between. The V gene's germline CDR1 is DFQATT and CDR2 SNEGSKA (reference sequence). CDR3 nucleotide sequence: TGCAGTGCTAGAAACTCCCAGGGCACCGGGGAGCTGTTTTTT. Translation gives CSARNSQGTGELFF.

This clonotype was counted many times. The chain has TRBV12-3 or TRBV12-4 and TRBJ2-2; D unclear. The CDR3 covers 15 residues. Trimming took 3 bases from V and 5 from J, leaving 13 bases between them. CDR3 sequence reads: CASSLMTPDTGELFF. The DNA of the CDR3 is TGTGCCAGCAGTTTGATGACACCAGATACCGGGGAGCTGTTTTTT.

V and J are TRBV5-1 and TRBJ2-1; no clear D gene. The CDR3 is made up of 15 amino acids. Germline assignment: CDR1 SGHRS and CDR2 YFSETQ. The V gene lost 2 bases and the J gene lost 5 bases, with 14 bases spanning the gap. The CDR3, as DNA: TGCGCCAGCAGCTTTTCCTTAATGAGTAACAATGAGCAGTTCTTC. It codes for CASSFSLMSNNEQFF.

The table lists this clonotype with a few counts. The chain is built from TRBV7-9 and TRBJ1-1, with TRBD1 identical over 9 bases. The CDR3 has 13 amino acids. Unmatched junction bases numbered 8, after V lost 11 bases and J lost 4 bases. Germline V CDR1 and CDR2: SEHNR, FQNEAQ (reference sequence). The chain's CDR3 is CAGGQGGGTEAFF. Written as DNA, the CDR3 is TGTGCCGGGGGACAGGGAGGTGGCACTGAAGCTTTCTTT.